These T cell receptor beta chains were read from a single sample in a study of T cells in Graves' hyperthyroidism and ophthalmopathy. TCRdb fed the multiplex PCR reads into MiXCR, producing one record per CDR3 protein. The sample lists about half a million distinct CDR3 sequences, under 25% occurring once. Sequencing was done on a sample of blood. These receptors were taken from a man in his late teens or twenties with Graves' hyperthyroidism. CDR3s include the opening cysteine and the closing phenylalanine or tryptophan. The D gene is left open where the match is weak. Only some rows state a clone size, as once, few, many or a class for expanded clones.

CDR3 protein | CDR3 DNA | clone size | J gene | D gene | V gene
CASSTGTVGLFGQYF | TGCGCCAGCAGCACCGGGACAGTTGGACTTTTCGGGCAGTACTTC | many | TRBJ2-7 | TRBD1 | TRBV5-1
CASSEVGSYGYTF | TGTGCCAGCAGTGAAGTAGGGTCGTATGGCTACACCTTC | many | TRBJ1-2 | . | TRBV6-1
CASKRNANYGYTF | TGTGCCAGCAAAAGGAATGCTAACTATGGCTACACCTTC | . | TRBJ1-2 | . | TRBV27
CSAWSSSGGRYEQYF | TGCAGTGCTTGGTCGTCAAGCGGGGGACGCTACGAGCAGTACTTC | many | TRBJ2-7 | TRBD2 | TRBV20-1
CSARNTDRGNTEAFF | TGCAGTGCTAGAAACACTGACAGGGGGAACACTGAAGCTTTCTTT | . | TRBJ1-1 | TRBD1 | TRBV20-1
CASTPRDRGHTGELFF | TGTGCCAGCACTCCCCGGGACAGGGGGCACACCGGGGAGCTGTTTTTT | many | TRBJ2-2 | TRBD1 | TRBV6-1
CASSLGSLNYGYTF | TGTGCCAGCAGCTTAGGGTCACTCAACTATGGCTACACCTTC | many | TRBJ1-2 | . | TRBV7-2
CAWRPRGYGYTF | TGTGCCTGGAGGCCCAGGGGGTATGGCTACACCTTC | many | TRBJ1-2 | TRBD1 | TRBV30
CASWGARGYEQYF | TGTGCCAGCTGGGGCGCCAGGGGTTACGAGCAGTACTTC | . | TRBJ2-7 | . | TRBV2
CASLGSYEQYF | TGTGCCAGCCTGGGCTCCTACGAGCAGTACTTC | many | TRBJ2-7 | . | TRBV12-3/TRBV12-4
CASSSRDGYEQYF | TGTGCCAGCAGTTCACGGGACGGCTACGAGCAGTACTTC | many | TRBJ2-7 | . | TRBV28
CASSLWQGDSNQPQHF | TGTGCCAGCAGTTTGTGGCAGGGGGATAGCAATCAGCCCCAGCATTTT | . | TRBJ1-5 | TRBD1 | TRBV12-3/TRBV12-4
CASSQDPGYGYTF | TGTGCCAGCAGCCAAGACCCGGGGTATGGCTACACCTTC | few | TRBJ1-2 | . | TRBV3-1
CASAVGAQPQHF | TGTGCCAGCGCGGTAGGAGCCCAGCCCCAGCATTTT | . | TRBJ1-5 | . | TRBV7-8
CATSRDSGTGYEQYF | TGTGCCACCAGCAGAGATTCCGGGACAGGGTACGAGCAGTACTTC | many | TRBJ2-7 | TRBD1 | TRBV15
CSANRVAVGNTEAFF | TGCAGTGCTAACAGGGTGGCGGTCGGGAACACTGAAGCTTTCTTT | . | TRBJ1-1 | . | TRBV20-1
CASSWGQVDNQPQHF | TGTGCCAGCAGCTGGGGACAGGTTGACAATCAGCCCCAGCATTTT | many | TRBJ1-5 | TRBD1 | TRBV6-5
CASSGRGAGSPLHF | TGTGCCAGCAGCGGAAGGGGGGCAGGTTCACCCCTCCACTTT | . | TRBJ1-6 | . | TRBV12-3/TRBV12-4
CASSVAGGTFPRGYTF | TGTGCCAGCAGTGTCGCCGGCGGTACTTTTCCTAGGGGCTACACCTTC | many | TRBJ1-2 | . | TRBV6-4
CASSPLGGPPQHF | TGCGCCAGCAGCCCTCTCGGGGGGCCGCCCCAGCATTTT | many | TRBJ1-5 | . | TRBV4-1
CASSPNPGLAGVAGELFF | TGTGCCAGCAGCCCCAACCCGGGACTAGCGGGAGTGGCCGGGGAGCTGTTTTTT | . | TRBJ2-2 | TRBD2 | TRBV11-2
CASSQFFGTANTGELFF | TGCGCCAGCAGCCAATTCTTCGGGACGGCGAACACCGGGGAGCTGTTTTTT | . | TRBJ2-2 | . | TRBV4-1
CASSVAFLDGYTF | TGTGCCAGCAGTGTGGCTTTTTTAGATGGCTACACCTTC | . | TRBJ1-2 | . | TRBV6-1
CASSFRVGGLGNQPQHF | TGTGCCAGCAGCTTTAGGGTAGGGGGGTTGGGCAATCAGCCCCAGCATTTT | many | TRBJ1-5 | . | TRBV12-3/TRBV12-4
CASSFPATGRYGNTIYF | TGTGCCAGCAGTTTTCCTGCGACAGGGCGTTACGGAAACACCATATATTTT | many | TRBJ1-3 | TRBD1 | TRBV27
CASSYSRTQAEAQHF | TGTGCCAGCAGTTACTCGAGGACACAAGCCGAGGCCCAGCATTTT | few | TRBJ1-5 | . | TRBV6-5
CASGLPGRRAGEQYF | TGCGCCAGCGGCCTGCCGGGACGTCGTGCTGGGGAGCAGTACTTC | . | TRBJ2-7 | . | TRBV5-1
CASTHGGRNQPQHF | TGTGCCAGCACCCACGGGGGGCGGAATCAGCCCCAGCATTTT | many | TRBJ1-5 | . | TRBV12-3/TRBV12-4
CASSWRERGELFF | TGTGCCAGCAGCTGGCGGGAACGCGGGGAGCTGTTTTTT | many | TRBJ2-2 | . | TRBV7-9
CASSLADRSYNEQFF | TGCGCCAGCAGCTTGGCGGACAGGTCCTACAATGAGCAGTTCTTC | . | TRBJ2-1 | TRBD1 | TRBV5-1
CASSPDRGNLETEAFF | TGTGCCAGCAGTCCAGACAGGGGGAATCTGGAAACTGAAGCTTTCTTT | few | TRBJ1-1 | TRBD1 | TRBV27
CASKPGQGNTEAFF | TGTGCCAGCAAACCGGGACAGGGAAACACTGAAGCTTTCTTT | many | TRBJ1-1 | TRBD1 | TRBV12-3/TRBV12-4
CASSLGEVGANVLTF | TGCGCCAGCAGCTTGGGAGAAGTTGGGGCCAACGTCCTGACTTTC | many | TRBJ2-6 | . | TRBV5-1
CASSPPPGTSDPYTGELFF | TGTGCCAGCAGCCCCCCTCCCGGGACCTCCGACCCTTACACCGGGGAGCTGTTTTTT | . | TRBJ2-2 | . | TRBV11-2
CASSAYMNTEAFF | TGCGCCAGCAGCGCCTATATGAACACTGAAGCTTTCTTT | many | TRBJ1-1 | . | TRBV5-1
CASIHMGGNQPQHF | TGTGCCAGCATTCATATGGGTGGCAATCAGCCCCAGCATTTT | many | TRBJ1-5 | . | TRBV6-5
CASSDVNSYEQYF | TGTGCCAGCAGTGACGTCAACTCCTACGAGCAGTACTTC | . | TRBJ2-7 | . | TRBV2
CASSQDKTWEQYF | TGTGCCAGCAGCCAAGATAAAACGTGGGAGCAGTACTTC | few | TRBJ2-7 | . | TRBV3-1
CASSYSELSTDTQFF | TGTGCCAGCAGTTACTCCGAACTGAGCACAGATACGCAGTTTTTT | . | TRBJ2-3 | . | TRBV6-5
CASSNEGGYTGELFF | TGTGCCAGCAGCAACGAAGGGGGGTACACCGGGGAGCTGTTTTTT | many | TRBJ2-2 | . | TRBV12-3/TRBV12-4
CASYREPGPRSRYSNQPQHF | TGTGCCAGCTACCGGGAACCGGGGCCGAGATCCCGGTATAGCAATCAGCCCCAGCATTTT | . | TRBJ1-5 | . | TRBV6-2/TRBV6-3
CATSRDLTGSRGYTF | TGTGCCACCAGCAGAGATTTGACAGGTTCTAGGGGCTACACCTTC | few | TRBJ1-2 | . | TRBV15
CASSPVRASQSYGYTF | TGTGCCAGCAGTCCCGTTCGTGCCAGCCAAAGCTATGGCTACACCTTC | many | TRBJ1-2 | . | TRBV28
CASSSPRGTASEQYF | TGTGCCAGCAGTTCCCCCAGGGGTACTGCATCCGAGCAGTACTTC | . | TRBJ2-7 | . | TRBV27
CASTSAYEQYF | TGTGCCAGCACATCTGCCTACGAGCAGTACTTC | many | TRBJ2-7 | . | TRBV28
CASTTRDRANYGYTF | TGTGCCAGCACCACCCGGGACAGGGCTAACTATGGCTACACCTTC | . | TRBJ1-2 | TRBD1 | TRBV28
CASSLPGLTRSYEQYF | TGTGCCAGCAGTTTACCGGGGCTGACGCGTTCCTACGAGCAGTACTTC | . | TRBJ2-7 | . | TRBV28
CASSGSGTVETQYF | TGCGCCAGCAGCGGCTCCGGGACAGTGGAGACCCAGTACTTC | few | TRBJ2-5 | TRBD1 | TRBV5-1
CSAYRGGDEQYF | TGCAGTGCTTACAGGGGAGGAGACGAGCAGTACTTC | many | TRBJ2-7 | . | TRBV20-1
CASSLQAGGGETQYF | TGTGCCAGCAGTTTACAAGCGGGGGGAGGTGAGACCCAGTACTTC | . | TRBJ2-5 | TRBD2 | TRBV12-3/TRBV12-4
CASSLAGIYTGELFF | TGTGCCAGCAGTTTAGCAGGCATATACACCGGGGAGCTGTTTTTT | . | TRBJ2-2 | . | TRBV6-5
CAWSVGTGVNTGELFF | TGTGCCTGGAGTGTAGGGACAGGGGTCAACACCGGGGAGCTGTTTTTT | . | TRBJ2-2 | TRBD1 | TRBV30
CSVERGPISEGDDEQYF | TGCAGCGTTGAAAGGGGGCCAATCTCCGAAGGGGACGACGAGCAGTACTTC | many | TRBJ2-7 | TRBD1 | TRBV29-1
CASSFVSPSTDTQYF | TGTGCCAGCAGCTTTGTATCCCCAAGCACAGATACGCAGTATTTT | many | TRBJ2-3 | . | TRBV11-2
CAWSRDNQPQHF | TGTGCCTGGAGTAGGGACAATCAGCCCCAGCATTTT | many | TRBJ1-5 | . | TRBV30